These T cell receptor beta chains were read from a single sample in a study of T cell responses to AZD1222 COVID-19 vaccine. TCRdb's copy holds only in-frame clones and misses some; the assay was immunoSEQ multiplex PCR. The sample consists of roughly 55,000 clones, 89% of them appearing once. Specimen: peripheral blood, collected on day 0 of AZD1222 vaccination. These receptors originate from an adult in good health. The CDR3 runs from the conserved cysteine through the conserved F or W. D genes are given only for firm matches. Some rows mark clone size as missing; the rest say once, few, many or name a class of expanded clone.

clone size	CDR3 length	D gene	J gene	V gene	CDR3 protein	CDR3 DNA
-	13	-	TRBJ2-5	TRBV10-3	CATAGRGQETQYF	TGTGCCACCGCGGGACGGGGACAAGAGACCCAGTACTTC
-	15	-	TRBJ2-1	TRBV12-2	CASPRRTSVHNEQFF	TGTGCAAGTCCCCGGAGGACTAGCGTCCACAATGAGCAGTTCTTC
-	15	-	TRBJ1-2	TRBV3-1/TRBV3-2	CASSQEGGFANGYTF	TGTGCCAGCAGCCAAGAAGGGGGATTTGCGAATGGCTACACCTTC
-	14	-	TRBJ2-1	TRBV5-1	CASSLLRAGNEQFF	TGCGCCAGCAGCTTGTTAAGGGCCGGGAATGAGCAGTTCTTC
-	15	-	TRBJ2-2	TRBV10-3	CAISVGIMNTGELFF	TGTGCCATCAGTGTGGGCATAATGAACACCGGGGAGCTGTTTTTT
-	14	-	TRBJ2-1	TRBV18	CASSPPGYNNEQFF	TGTGCCAGCTCACCACCGGGCTATAACAATGAGCAGTTCTTC
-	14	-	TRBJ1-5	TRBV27	CASSPGGGNQPQHF	TGTGCCAGCAGTCCGGGGGGGGGCAACCAGCCCCAGCATTTT
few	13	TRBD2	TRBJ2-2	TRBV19	CATGQGGTGELFF	TGTGCCACTGGGCAGGGAGGGACCGGGGAGCTGTTTTTT
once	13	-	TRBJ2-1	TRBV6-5	CASSYSVGNEQFF	TGTGCCAGCAGTTACTCTGTCGGGAATGAGCAGTTCTTC
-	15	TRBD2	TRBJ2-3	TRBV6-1	CASTGSGTNTDTQYF	TGTGCCAGCACGGGTAGCGGGACAAACACAGATACGCAGTATTTT
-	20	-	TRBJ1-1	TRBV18	CASSPVGLLTAMVANTEAFF	TGTGCCAGCTCACCAGTAGGTCTGCTAACAGCAATGGTTGCGAACACTGAAGCTTTCTTT
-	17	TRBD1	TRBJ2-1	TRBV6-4	CASSEQGQGTVRGKQFF	TGTGCCAGCAGTGAGCAAGGACAGGGAACCGTTCGGGGAAAGCAGTTCTTC
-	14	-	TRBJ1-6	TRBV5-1	CASSLGGSGSPLHF	TGCGCCAGCAGCTTGGGTGGTTCGGGTTCACCCCTCCACTTT
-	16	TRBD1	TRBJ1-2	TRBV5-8	CASSARTGGINYGYTF	TGTGCCAGCAGTGCCCGGACAGGGGGCATTAACTATGGCTACACCTTC
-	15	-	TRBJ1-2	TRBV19	CASRGSNSGNYGYTF	TGTGCCAGTAGGGGTTCAAACAGTGGGAACTATGGCTACACCTTC
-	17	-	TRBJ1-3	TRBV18	CASSPEPGSRSGNTIYF	TGTGCCAGCTCACCAGAACCGGGCAGCCGCTCTGGAAACACCATATATTTT
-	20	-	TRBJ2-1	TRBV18	CASSPRGRQARHQIYNEQFF	TGTGCCAGCTCACCCCGAGGTAGACAGGCCCGCCACCAGATCTACAATGAGCAGTTCTTC
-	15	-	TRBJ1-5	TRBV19	CASSIGRVPSQPQHF	TGTGCCAGTAGTATCGGCAGGGTGCCAAGTCAGCCCCAGCATTTT
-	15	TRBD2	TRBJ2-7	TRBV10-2	CASIDETSGRDEQYF	TGCGCCAGCATTGATGAGACTAGCGGGAGGGACGAGCAGTACTTC
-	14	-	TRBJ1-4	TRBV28	CASSSAFIREKLFF	TGTGCCAGCAGTTCCGCCTTTATTCGGGAAAAACTGTTTTTT
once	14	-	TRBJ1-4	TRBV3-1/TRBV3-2	CASSQAARAEKLFF	TGTGCCAGCAGCCAAGCGGCGAGGGCTGAAAAACTGTTTTTT
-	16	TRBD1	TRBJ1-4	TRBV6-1	CASSERQGVNREKLFF	TGTGCCAGCAGTGAACGGCAGGGGGTGAATCGTGAAAAACTGTTTTTT
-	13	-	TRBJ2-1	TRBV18	CASSRREGDEQFF	TGTGCCAGCTCACGGCGGGAAGGGGATGAGCAGTTCTTC
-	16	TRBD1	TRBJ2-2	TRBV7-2	CASSSTGQLLTGELFF	TGTGCCAGCAGCTCCACGGGACAGTTACTAACCGGGGAGCTGTTTTTT
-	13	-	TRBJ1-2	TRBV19	CASSIAKTYGYTF	TGTGCCAGTAGTATTGCAAAAACTTATGGCTACACCTTC
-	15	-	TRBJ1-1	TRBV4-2	CASSRYREGGTEAFF	TGTGCCAGCAGCCGCTACAGGGAAGGTGGCACTGAAGCTTTCTTT
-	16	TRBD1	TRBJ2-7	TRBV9	CASSVGPGQGTYEQYF	TGTGCCAGCAGCGTAGGCCCGGGACAGGGGACCTACGAGCAGTACTTC